This T cell receptor (beta chain) was identified in a study of cytomegalovirus exposure and HLA in healthy donors. About this clone itself: Its antigen is currently unknown.

The PCR had 60 Vbeta and 13 Jbeta primers. TCRdb's table, derived via immunoSEQ multiplex PCR, lists solely in-frame clones and lacks some. The profile shows roughly 150,000 clones, 85% of them singletons. This CDR3 spans 14 amino acids. CDR1 is LNHDA, CDR2 SQIVND, per germline (reference sequence). Trimming took off 1 base at V and 6 bases at J, with 11 bases between the two ends. Overall study results and limits: An analysis done earlier found most TCR beta V segments productive about 90% or about 30% of the time. TCR sequences were mostly rare, though some public TCRs occurred in many donors. It was shown in a later analysis that HLA-associated TCR beta chains were more clonally expanded than other, equally common chains.

V is TRBV19 and J is TRBJ2-3, with D perhaps TRBD1 (5 bases). The TCR was taken from a boy aged 2-9 years in good health and CMV-seronegative. Sequencing used PBMCs. The CDR3 DNA reads as TGTGCCAGTAGTATAGGGGCCGCAGGGGATACGCAGTATTTT. It yields the protein CASSIGAAGDTQYF.